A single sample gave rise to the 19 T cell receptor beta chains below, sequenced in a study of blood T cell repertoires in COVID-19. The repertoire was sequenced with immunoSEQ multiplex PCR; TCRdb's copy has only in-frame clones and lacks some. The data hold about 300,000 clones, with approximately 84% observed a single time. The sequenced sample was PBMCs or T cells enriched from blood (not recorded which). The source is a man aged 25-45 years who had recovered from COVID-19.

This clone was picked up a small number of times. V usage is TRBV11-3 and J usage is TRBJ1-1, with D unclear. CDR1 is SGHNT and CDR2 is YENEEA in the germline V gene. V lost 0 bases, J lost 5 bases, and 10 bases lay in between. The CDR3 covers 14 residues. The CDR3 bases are TGTGCCAGCAGCTTAGATCGAGTCAAGACTGAAGCTTTCTTT. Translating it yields CASSLDRVKTEAFF.

The CDR3 reads CASSWGQGARNEQFF. The DNA of the CDR3 is TGTGCCAGCAGTTGGGGACAGGGGGCGCGGAATGAGCAGTTCTTC. The V gene is TRBV27, the J gene TRBJ2-1; 12 positions match TRBD1. This CDR3 is 15 amino acids long. CDR1 is MNHEY, CDR2 SMNVEV, per germline (reference sequence). After removal of 4 bases from V and 7 bases from J, the junction contained 5 bases not matched to a gene.

This chain's CDR3 is CASSNHRISNEQFF. CDR3 DNA sequence: TGCGCCAGCAGTAACCACAGGATATCCAATGAGCAGTTCTTC. The rearrangement joins TRBV10-2 to TRBJ2-1; D possibly corresponds to TRBD1 (5 bases). The germline V and J ends were trimmed by 5 bases and 6 bases, with 14 bases remaining between them. The CDR3 totals 14 residues. Germline-derived CDR1 and CDR2 are WSHSY and SAAADI.

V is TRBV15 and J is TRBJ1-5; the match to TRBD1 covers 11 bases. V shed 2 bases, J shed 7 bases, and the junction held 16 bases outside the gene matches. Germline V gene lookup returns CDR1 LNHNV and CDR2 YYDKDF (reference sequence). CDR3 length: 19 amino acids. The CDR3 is CATSRRTVPGQGVRQPQHF. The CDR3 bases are TGTGCCACCAGCAGACGAACTGTCCCGGGACAGGGGGTCAGGCAGCCCCAGCATTTT. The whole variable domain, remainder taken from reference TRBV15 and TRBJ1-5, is DAMVIQNPRYQVTQFGKPVTLSCSQTLNHNVMYWYQQKSSQAPKLLFHYYDKDFNNEADTPDNFQSRRPNTSFCFLDIRSPGLGDTAMYLCATSRRTVPGQGVRQPQHFGDGTRLSIL.

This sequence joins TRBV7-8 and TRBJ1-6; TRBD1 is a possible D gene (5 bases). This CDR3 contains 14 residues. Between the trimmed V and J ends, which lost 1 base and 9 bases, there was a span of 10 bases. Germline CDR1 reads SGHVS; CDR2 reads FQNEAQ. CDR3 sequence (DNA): TGTGCCAGCAGCTTAGGGCGGGGCACTTCACCCCTCCACTTT. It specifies CASSLGRGTSPLHF.

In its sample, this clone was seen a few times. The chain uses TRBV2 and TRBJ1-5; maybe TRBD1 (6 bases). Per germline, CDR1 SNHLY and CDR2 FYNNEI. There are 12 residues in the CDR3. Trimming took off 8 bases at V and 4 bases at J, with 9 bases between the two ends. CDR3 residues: CASGQINQPQHF. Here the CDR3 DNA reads TGTGCCAGCGGACAGATAAATCAGCCCCAGCATTTT.

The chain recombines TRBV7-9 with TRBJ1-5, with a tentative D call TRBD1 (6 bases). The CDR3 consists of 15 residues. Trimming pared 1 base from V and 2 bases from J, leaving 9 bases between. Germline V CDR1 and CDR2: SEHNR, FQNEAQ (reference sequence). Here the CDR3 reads CASSLDGGGNQPQHF. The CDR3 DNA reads TGTGCCAGCAGCTTAGATGGGGGCGGCAATCAGCCCCAGCATTTT. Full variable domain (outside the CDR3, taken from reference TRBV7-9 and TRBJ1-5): DTGVSQNPRHKITKRGQNVTFRCDPISEHNRLYWYRQTLGQGPEFLTYFQNEAQLEKSRLLSDRFSAERPKGSFSTLEIQRTEQGDSAMYLCASSLDGGGNQPQHFGDGTRLSIL.

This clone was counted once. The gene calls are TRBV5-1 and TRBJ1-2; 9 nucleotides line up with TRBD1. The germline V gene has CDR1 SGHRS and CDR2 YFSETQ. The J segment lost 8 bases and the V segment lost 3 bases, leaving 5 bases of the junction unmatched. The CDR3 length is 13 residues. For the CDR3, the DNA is TGCGCCAGCAGCTACGGGACAGGGTTGGGCTACACCTTC. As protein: CASSYGTGLGYTF. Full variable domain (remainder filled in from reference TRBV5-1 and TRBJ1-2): KAGVTQTPRYLIKTRGQQVTLSCSPISGHRSVSWYQQTPGQGLQFLFEYFSETQRNKGNFPGRFSGRQFSNSRSEMNVSTLELGDSALYLCASSYGTGLGYTFGSGTRLTVV.

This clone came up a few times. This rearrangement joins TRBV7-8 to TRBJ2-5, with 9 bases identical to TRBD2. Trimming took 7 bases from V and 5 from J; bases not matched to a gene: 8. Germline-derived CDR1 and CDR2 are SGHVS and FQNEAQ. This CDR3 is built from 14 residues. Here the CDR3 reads CASIWGGRGETQYF. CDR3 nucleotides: TGTGCCAGCATCTGGGGCGGGAGGGGGGAGACCCAGTACTTC.

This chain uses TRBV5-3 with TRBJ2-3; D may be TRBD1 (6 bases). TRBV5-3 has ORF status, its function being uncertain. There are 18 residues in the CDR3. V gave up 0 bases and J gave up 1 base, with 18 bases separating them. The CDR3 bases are TGTGCCAGAAGCTTGGCACTATACAGGGTTAATCGCACAGATACGCAGTATTTT. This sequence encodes CARSLALYRVNRTDTQYF.

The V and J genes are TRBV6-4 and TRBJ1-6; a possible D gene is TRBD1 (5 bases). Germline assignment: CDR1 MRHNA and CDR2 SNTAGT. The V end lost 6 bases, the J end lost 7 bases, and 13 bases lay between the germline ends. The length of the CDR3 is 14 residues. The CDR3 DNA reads TGTGCCAGCAGCCAAGACAGACGCAATTCACCCCTCCACTTT. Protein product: CASSQDRRNSPLHF.

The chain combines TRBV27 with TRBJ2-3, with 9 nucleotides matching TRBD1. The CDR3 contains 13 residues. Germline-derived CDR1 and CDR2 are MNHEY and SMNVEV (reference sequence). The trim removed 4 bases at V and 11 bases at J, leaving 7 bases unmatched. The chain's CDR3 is CASSSSGTGRQYF. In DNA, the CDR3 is TGTGCCAGCAGTTCATCCGGGACAGGGAGGCAGTATTTT.

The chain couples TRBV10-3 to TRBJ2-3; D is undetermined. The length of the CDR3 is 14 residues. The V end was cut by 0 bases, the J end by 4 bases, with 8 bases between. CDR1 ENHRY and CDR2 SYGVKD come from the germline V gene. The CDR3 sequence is CAISESAVADTQYF. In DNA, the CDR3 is TGTGCCATCAGTGAGTCGGCGGTCGCAGATACGCAGTATTTT.

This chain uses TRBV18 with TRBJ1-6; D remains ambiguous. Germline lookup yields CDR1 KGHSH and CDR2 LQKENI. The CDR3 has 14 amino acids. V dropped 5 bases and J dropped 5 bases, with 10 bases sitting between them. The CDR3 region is CASSTWENNSPLHF. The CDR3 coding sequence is TGTGCCAGCTCAACCTGGGAGAATAATTCACCCCTCCACTTT.

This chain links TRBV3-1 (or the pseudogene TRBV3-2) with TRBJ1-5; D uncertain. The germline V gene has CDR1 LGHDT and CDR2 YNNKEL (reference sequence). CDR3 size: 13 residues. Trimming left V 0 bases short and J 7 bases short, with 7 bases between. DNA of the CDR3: TGTGCCAGCAGCCAAGATCGGGAGCAGCCCCAGCATTTT. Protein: CASSQDREQPQHF.

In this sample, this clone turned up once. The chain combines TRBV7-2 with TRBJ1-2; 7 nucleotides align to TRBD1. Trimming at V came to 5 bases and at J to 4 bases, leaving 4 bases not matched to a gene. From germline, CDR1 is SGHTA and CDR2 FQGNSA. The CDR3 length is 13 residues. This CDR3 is CASSPDRAYGYTF. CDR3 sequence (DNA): TGTGCCAGCAGCCCTGACAGGGCCTATGGCTACACCTTC.

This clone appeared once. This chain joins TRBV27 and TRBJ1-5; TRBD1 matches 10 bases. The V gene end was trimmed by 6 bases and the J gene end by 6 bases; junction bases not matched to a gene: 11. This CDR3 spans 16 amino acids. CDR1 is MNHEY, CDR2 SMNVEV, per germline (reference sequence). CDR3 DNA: TGTGCCAGCAGACCCACGGACAGGGGGGGGAGTCAGCCCCAGCATTTT. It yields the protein CASRPTDRGGSQPQHF.

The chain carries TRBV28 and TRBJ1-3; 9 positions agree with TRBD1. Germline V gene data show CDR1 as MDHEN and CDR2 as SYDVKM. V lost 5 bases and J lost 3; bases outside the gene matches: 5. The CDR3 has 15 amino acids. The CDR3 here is CASSGDRVSGNTIYF. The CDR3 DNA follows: TGTGCCAGCAGTGGGGACAGGGTCAGTGGAAACACCATATATTTT.

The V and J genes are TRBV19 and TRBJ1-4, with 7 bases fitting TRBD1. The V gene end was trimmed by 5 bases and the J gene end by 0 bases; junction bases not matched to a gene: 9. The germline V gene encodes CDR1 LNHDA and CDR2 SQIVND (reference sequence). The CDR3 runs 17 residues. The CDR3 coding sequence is TGTGCCAGTAGTCAAAACGGACAGGCGGCAACTAATGAAAAACTGTTTTTT. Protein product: CASSQNGQAATNEKLFF.